This TCR beta chain was profiled in a study of blood T cell repertoires in COVID-19. Turning to the study itself: Sites across the United States, Italy and Spain contributed samples from acute and convalescent COVID-19. PBMCs, B-cell-depleted T cells, or T cells provided the cDNA or gDNA that made up the material.

In the authors' methods: Reference gene primer amplification yielded estimated nucleated cell counts. Method: immunoSEQ multiplex PCR; TCRdb's copy keeps in-frame clones and lacks some. D and trimming come from the DNA, and the V and J calls and clone size come from that table. The sample has roughly 260,000 clones, about 88% seen once. From germline, CDR1 is SQVTM and CDR2 ANQGSEA. The CDR3 runs to 12 residues. The trim removed 6 bases at V and 5 bases at J, leaving 1 base unmatched. This clone was detected a few times. This same CDR3 is encoded by further DNA sequences in the sample. This chain joins TRBV29-1 and TRBJ1-5; 10 nucleotides match TRBD1. The sequence was obtained from a man in his sixties who had recovered from COVID-19. Sequencing used peripheral blood. Here the CDR3 DNA reads TGCAGCGTCGGGACAGGGGATCAGCCCCAGCATTTT. Translated: CSVGTGDQPQHF. The full variable domain, completed using reference TRBV29-1 and TRBJ1-5, is SAVISQKPSRDICQRGTSLTIQCQVDSQVTMMFWYRQQPGQSLTLIATANQGSEATYESGFVIDKFPISRPNLTFSTLTVSNMSPEDSSIYLCSVGTGDQPQHFGDGTRLSIL.